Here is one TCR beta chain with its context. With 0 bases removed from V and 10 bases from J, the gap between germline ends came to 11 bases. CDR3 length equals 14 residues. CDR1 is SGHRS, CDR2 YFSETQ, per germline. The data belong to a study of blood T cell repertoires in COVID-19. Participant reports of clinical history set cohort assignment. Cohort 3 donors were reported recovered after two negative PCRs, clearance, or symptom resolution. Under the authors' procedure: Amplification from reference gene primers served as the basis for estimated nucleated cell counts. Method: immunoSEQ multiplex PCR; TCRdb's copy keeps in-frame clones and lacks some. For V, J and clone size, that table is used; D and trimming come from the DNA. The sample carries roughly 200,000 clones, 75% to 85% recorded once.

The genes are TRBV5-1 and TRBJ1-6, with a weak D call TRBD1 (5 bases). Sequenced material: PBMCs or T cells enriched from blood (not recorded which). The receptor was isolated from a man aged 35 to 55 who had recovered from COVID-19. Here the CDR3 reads CASSLAGRGSPLHF. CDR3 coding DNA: TGCGCCAGCAGCTTGGCAGGGAGGGGCTCACCCCTCCACTTT.